This T cell receptor beta chain stems from a study of CXCR3-negative and CXCR3-positive naive CD8 T cells. The study made its TRB cDNA libraries by 5' RACE, adding UMI labels. TCRdb derives one entry per CDR3 protein from the 5' RACE reads, leaving out DNA. This sample's table reports about 130,000 distinct CDR3 sequences. This CDR3 is built from 16 residues. Germline V gene lookup returns CDR1 MDHEN and CDR2 SYDVKM. This receptor was obtained from a human donor in good health. Some clones in this sample may be carry-over from other donors' samples. The sample taken for sequencing was naive CXCR3- CD8+ T cells from blood. Stated subset: CD45RO-CCR7+CD27+CD95- naive CD8+ T cells lacking CXCR3 (TNR3-). The chain is built from TRBV28 and TRBJ2-5; as DNA is missing, the TRBD2 call by TCRdb cannot be tested. CDR3 loop: CASSFIAGGLQETQYF.